The 26 T cell receptor beta chains below come from one sample, sequenced in a study of T cell responses to AZD1222 COVID-19 vaccine (dated by TCRdb to about 2021). The protocol used for the library was the immunoSEQ multiplex PCR assay. In TCRdb, the immuneACCESS table is reduced to in-frame sequences with V and J assigned. These tables do not hold every clone; where another copy was compared, an unresolved V gene accounts for under half, and the others remain unexplained. For this sample the table gives tens of thousands of clones, of which about 80% were detected only once. The biggest ten clones account for 25% to 30% of the sample. What the time point label conveys for this sample: about 28 days (+/-7) after the second vaccine dose. In the paper's terms, the treatment or condition label means: meningococcal conjugate vaccine given as trial control. The source material was peripheral blood, sampled 28 days after the second dose of the MenACWY control vaccine. The source of these receptors is an adult who received the MenACWY meningococcal vaccine as a control.

V gene TRBV6-1 combines with J gene TRBJ1-5; D is ambiguous. V lost 3 bases, J lost 3 bases, and 9 bases lay in between. In germline, CDR1 is MNHNS, CDR2 SASEGT. The CDR3 contains 14 residues. CDR3 coding DNA: TGTGCCAGCAGTGACGGACCGATCAATCAGCCCCAGCATTTT. Residues: CASSDGPINQPQHF.

The rearrangement joins TRBV19 to TRBJ1-2; D remains ambiguous. Trimming shortened V by 5 bases and J by 1 base, and 8 bases separated the two germline ends. Germline V gene lookup returns CDR1 LNHDA and CDR2 SQIVND (reference sequence). CDR3 length equals 13 residues. CDR3 sequence reads: CASSQSFNYGYTF. CDR3 DNA sequence: TGTGCCAGTAGTCAGTCATTTAACTATGGCTACACCTTC.

This rearrangement joins TRBV2 to TRBJ1-2, with D perhaps TRBD1 (5 bases). Germline lookup yields CDR1 SNHLY and CDR2 FYNNEI. Trimming removed 5 bases at V and 4 bases at J, with 11 bases between. CDR3 length equals 13 residues. This CDR3 reads CASSPWDGYGYTF. The CDR3 DNA follows: TGTGCCAGCAGTCCATGGGACGGCTATGGCTACACCTTC.

The gene calls are TRBV9 and TRBJ1-4; D may be TRBD1 (5 bases). Germline lookup yields CDR1 SGDLS and CDR2 YYNGEE. V lost 0 bases to trimming and J lost 7 bases, with 7 bases between them. This CDR3 spans 13 amino acids. The CDR3 loop is CASSVETGEKLFF. The DNA for the CDR3 is TGTGCCAGCAGCGTAGAAACAGGTGAAAAACTGTTTTTT.

This chain uses TRBV13 with TRBJ1-4, with 8 positions matching TRBD1. CDR1 is PRHDT, CDR2 FYEKMQ, per germline (reference sequence). This CDR3 comprises 12 residues. Trimming cost V 4 bases and J 10 bases; bases outside gene matches: 2. The chain's CDR3 is CASSSDRVKLFF. The CDR3 DNA reads TGTGCCAGCAGCTCGGACAGGGTAAAACTGTTTTTT.

The V and J genes are TRBV2 and TRBJ2-7, with 14 positions matching TRBD2. J was trimmed by 4 bases and V by 4 bases; bases with no gene match: 6. Germline V gene data show CDR1 as SNHLY and CDR2 as FYNNEI. There are 16 residues in the CDR3. CDR3 nucleotide sequence: TGTGCCAGCAGTGCCGGGACTAGCGGGGGAAGATACGAGCAGTACTTC. This encodes CASSAGTSGGRYEQYF. The complete variable domain, with remaining parts taken from reference TRBV2 and TRBJ2-7, reads EPEVTQTPSHQVTQMGQEVILRCVPISNHLYFYWYRQILGQKVEFLVSFYNNEISEKSEIFDDQFSVERPDGSNFTLKIRSTKLEDSAMYFCASSAGTSGGRYEQYFGPGTRLTVT.

A single count supports this clone. V and J are TRBV6-6 and TRBJ1-6, with 9 bases identical to TRBD1. This CDR3 region has 17 residues. The V gene end was trimmed by 5 bases and the J gene end by 5 bases; junction bases not matched to a gene: 10. Germline lookup yields CDR1 MNHNY and CDR2 SVGAGI (reference sequence). Here the CDR3 reads CASSPRQGEPHNSPLHF. As DNA, the CDR3 is TGTGCCAGCAGTCCCCGACAGGGGGAACCTCATAATTCACCCCTCCACTTT.

The chain employs TRBV7-9 and TRBJ2-7; 7 bases align to TRBD2. This CDR3 comprises 14 residues. V lost 5 bases and J lost 2; bases outside the gene matches: 6. Germline CDR1 is SEHNR and CDR2 is FQNEAQ (reference sequence). CDR3: CASSPPGGTYEQYF. The CDR3 nucleotides read TGTGCCAGCAGCCCCCCCGGGGGGACCTACGAGCAGTACTTC.

This clone showed up many times. The chain is built from TRBV7-8 and TRBJ2-6, with 9 bases identical to TRBD2. The germline V gene encodes CDR1 SGHVS and CDR2 FQNEAQ. The trim removed 7 bases at V and 12 bases at J, leaving 16 bases unmatched. This CDR3 comprises 16 residues. The CDR3 DNA is TGTGCCAGCACCCCGGTCGGGCTAGCGGGACGTGGCGTCCTGACTTTC. Encoded protein: CASTPVGLAGRGVLTF.

The gene calls are TRBV19 and TRBJ2-1; no firm D call. V lost 5 bases, J lost 2 bases, and 7 bases lay in between. The CDR3 runs 13 residues. Germline V gene data show CDR1 as LNHDA and CDR2 as SQIVND (reference sequence). This chain's CDR3 is CASSPTPYNEQFF. CDR3 sequence (DNA): TGTGCCAGTAGTCCGACCCCCTACAATGAGCAGTTCTTC.

The chain joins TRBV11-1 to TRBJ2-2, with 10 bases fitting TRBD2. Trimming at V came to 0 bases and at J to 1 base, leaving 2 bases not matched to a gene. CDR3 size: 17 residues. The V gene's germline CDR1 is SGHAT and CDR2 FQDESV (reference sequence). This CDR3 reads CASSLASSGGNTGELFF. For the CDR3, the DNA is TGTGCCAGCAGCTTAGCCTCTAGCGGGGGGAACACCGGGGAGCTGTTTTTT. Full variable domain (remainder filled in from reference TRBV11-1 and TRBJ2-2): EAEVAQSPRYKITEKSQAVAFWCDPISGHATLYWYRQILGQGPELLVQFQDESVVDDSQLPKDRFSAERLKGVDSTLKIQPAELGDSAMYLCASSLASSGGNTGELFFGEGSRLTVL.

Here the CDR3 reads CASSSPATQETQYF. Here the CDR3 DNA reads TGTGCCAGCAGTTCGCCGGCCACGCAAGAGACCCAGTACTTC. J is TRBJ2-5 and V is TRBV6-6; no clear D gene. The V gene's germline CDR1 is MNHNY and CDR2 SVGAGI (reference sequence). The ends were cut back, 4 bases at V and 2 bases at J, with 11 bases in the middle. The CDR3 is 14 amino acids.

The chain recombines TRBV19 with TRBJ2-7; 11 bases line up with TRBD1. This CDR3 is 13 amino acids long. J was trimmed by 6 bases and V by 7 bases; bases with no gene match: 5. The germline gives CDR1 LNHDA, CDR2 SQIVND (reference sequence). Here the CDR3 DNA reads TGTGCCAGTAAGGACAGGGGGCGCGGCGAGCAGTACTTC. This translates into CASKDRGRGEQYF.

The chain has TRBV2 and TRBJ2-5, with D perhaps matching TRBD1 or TRBD2 (6 bases each). In germline, CDR1 is SNHLY, CDR2 FYNNEI. Trimming removed 3 bases from V and 7 bases from J, with 15 bases in between. The CDR3 has 14 amino acids. CDR3 nucleotide sequence: TGTGCCAGCAGTGATATGGGGGGCGATGGGACCCAGTACTTC. This translates into CASSDMGGDGTQYF. The entire variable domain, with the rest obtained from reference TRBV2 and TRBJ2-5, is as follows: EPEVTQTPSHQVTQMGQEVILRCVPISNHLYFYWYRQILGQKVEFLVSFYNNEISEKSEIFDDQFSVERPDGSNFTLKIRSTKLEDSAMYFCASSDMGGDGTQYFGPGTRLLVL.

This clone was seen once. The rearrangement links TRBV5-6 to TRBJ2-1; the match to TRBD2 covers 12 bases. In germline, CDR1 is SGHDT, CDR2 YYEEEE. The CDR3 is made up of 15 amino acids. Losses at the gene ends were 2 bases for V and 6 bases for J; bases not matched to a gene: 3. This chain's CDR3 is CASSLTSGGTNEQFF. In DNA, the CDR3 is TGTGCCAGCAGCTTAACTAGCGGGGGGACCAATGAGCAGTTCTTC.

This clone has at least ten counts. The gene calls are TRBV11-2 and TRBJ2-3; tentatively, D is TRBD1 (6 bases). V shed 2 bases and J shed 4 bases, with 13 bases lying between them. Per germline, CDR1 SGHAT and CDR2 FQNNGV. CDR3 length: 15 amino acids. This CDR3 is CASSLYGGAADTQYF. CDR3 nucleotide sequence: TGTGCCAGCAGCTTATATGGGGGCGCGGCAGATACGCAGTATTTT.

The chain links TRBV7-6 to TRBJ2-7; 12 positions agree with TRBD2. V shed 5 bases, J shed 5 bases, and the junction held 4 bases outside the gene matches. CDR1 is SGHVS, CDR2 FNYEAQ, per germline. The CDR3 consists of 14 residues. CDR3 sequence reads: CASSQGLAGHEQYF. The CDR3 bases are TGTGCCAGCAGCCAGGGACTAGCGGGCCACGAGCAGTACTTC.

The chain has TRBV30 and TRBJ1-5; D remains ambiguous. Trimming cost V 2 bases and J 9 bases, with 11 bases left between them. This CDR3 has 12 residues. CDR1 is GTSNPN and CDR2 is SVGIG in the germline V gene (reference sequence). CDR3 protein: CAWSTPLGPQHF. The CDR3 nucleotides read TGTGCCTGGAGTACTCCCCTGGGGCCCCAGCATTTT.

V and J are TRBV29-1 and TRBJ1-5; TRBD1 matches at 10 bases. The CDR3 consists of 13 residues. CDR1 and CDR2 (germline): SQVTM, ANQGSEA. V shed 6 bases, J shed 4 bases, and the junction held 3 bases outside the gene matches. This CDR3 is CSVGQGGNQPQHF. CDR3 bases: TGCAGCGTCGGACAGGGGGGAAATCAGCCCCAGCATTTT.

The rearrangement links TRBV13 to TRBJ2-1, with TRBD1 identical over 12 bases. Germline loops: CDR1 PRHDT, CDR2 FYEKMQ (reference sequence). The CDR3 totals 15 residues. The V and J ends lost 5 bases and 9 bases, in that order; junction bases with no gene match: 8. DNA for the CDR3: TGTGCCAGCAGCCAACCGGGACAGGGGGCATCTGAGCAGTTCTTC. Protein: CASSQPGQGASEQFF. Filled out from reference TRBV13 and TRBJ2-1, the complete variable domain reads AAGVIQSPRHLIKEKRETATLKCYPIPRHDTVYWYQQGPGQDPQFLISFYEKMQSDKGSIPDRFSAQQFSDYHSELNMSSLELGDSALYFCASSQPGQGASEQFFGPGTRLTVL.

The V call is TRBV25-1, the J call TRBJ1-1; the D gene is possibly TRBD1 (5 bases). Germline V lookup: CDR1 MGHDK, CDR2 SYGVNS. This CDR3 region has 14 residues. The V end was cut by 1 base, the J end by 5 bases, with 11 bases between. CDR3 in DNA: TGTGCCAGCAGTGAATTTGGGGGGAGGACTGAAGCTTTCTTT. Translation: CASSEFGGRTEAFF.

The genes are TRBV7-2 and TRBJ1-2; D possibly corresponds to TRBD1 (5 bases). The V end was cut by 6 bases, the J end by 8 bases, with 13 bases between. There are 12 residues in the CDR3. CDR1 and CDR2 (germline): SGHTA, FQGNSA. DNA for the CDR3: TGTGCCAGCAGTCTTGGGGCGGAAGGCTACACCTTC. Its translation is CASSLGAEGYTF. Variable domain in full (rest from reference TRBV7-2 and TRBJ1-2): GAGVSQSPSNKVTEKGKDVELRCDPISGHTALYWYRQSLGQGLEFLIYFQGNSAPDKSGLPSDRFSAERTGGSVSTLTIQRTQQEDSAVYLCASSLGAEGYTFGSGTRLTVV.

The chain couples TRBV18 to TRBJ1-1; D is unresolved. V dropped 3 bases and J dropped 4 bases, with 12 bases sitting between them. Germline-derived CDR1 and CDR2 are KGHSH and LQKENI. This CDR3 comprises 14 residues. CDR3 nucleotides: TGTGCCAGCTCACCGCCCGGAACTGGCACTGAAGCTTTCTTT. Its translation is CASSPPGTGTEAFF.

The chain employs TRBV11-2 and TRBJ2-7; 7 nucleotides match TRBD1. The CDR3 extends over 13 amino acids. After removal of 6 bases from V and 1 base from J, the junction contained 3 bases not matched to a gene. Looked up from germline, CDR1 is SGHAT and CDR2 is FQNNGV. Written as DNA, the CDR3 is TGTGCCAGCAGACCGACAGGGTCCTACGAGCAGTACTTC. This sequence encodes CASRPTGSYEQYF.

J is TRBJ1-2 and V is TRBV9; no reliable D call. The germline V gene encodes CDR1 SGDLS and CDR2 YYNGEE. Trimming took 0 bases from V and 0 from J, leaving 6 bases between them. The CDR3 has 14 amino acids. The CDR3 DNA reads as TGTGCCAGCAGCGTAGATCCGACTAACTATGGCTACACCTTC. Translating it yields CASSVDPTNYGYTF.

The chain is built from TRBV28 and TRBJ1-1; D ambiguous. V lost 5 bases and J 3 bases, leaving 16 bases between the germline ends. The CDR3 totals 15 residues. Germline-derived CDR1 and CDR2 are MDHEN and SYDVKM. CDR3 loop: CASSAPTDAYTEAFF. CDR3 coding DNA: TGTGCCAGCAGTGCCCCTACGGACGCTTACACTGAAGCTTTCTTT. The variable domain in full, completed from reference TRBV28 and TRBJ1-1, reads DVKVTQSSRYLVKRTGEKVFLECVQDMDHENMFWYRQDPGLGLRLIYFSYDVKMKEKGDIPEGYSVSREKKERFSLILESASTNQTSMYLCASSAPTDAYTEAFFGQGTRLTVV.